This record concerns one T cell receptor (beta chain) sequence. Its antigen is still unknown. The length of the CDR3 is 14 residues. Looked up from germline, CDR1 is SEHNR and CDR2 is FQNEAQ (reference sequence). The junction had 0 bases not matched to a gene; V was cut back by 0 bases and J by 2 bases. The isolated RNA, all of it, was reverse transcribed, so expressed TCRB transcripts were what got sequenced. Clones were sequenced by immunoSEQ multiplex PCR, and TCRdb holds only the in-frame ones, with some missing. There are over 150,000 clones in the sample; approximately 8.1% occur only once, and approximately 0.5% lies in the top ten. These data come from a study of beta chain features in type 1 diabetes. Study-wide context: Cells sorted and examined across all samples totaled approximately 110 million.

Study observations and caveats: Significant though moderate, a shortening of TCRB CDR3s appeared in all four CD4+ subsets of Type 1 diabetes patients.

This sequence joins TRBV7-9 and TRBJ2-7, with 8 bases matching TRBD2. The sequenced material came from central memory CD4+ T cells from blood. This clonotype was obtained from a man aged 18 to 35 with type 1 diabetes. The CDR3 region has the DNA TGTGCCAGCAGCTTAGCCGGGGGGGCCTACGAGCAGTACTTC. Translated: CASSLAGGAYEQYF.